The 29 T cell receptor beta chains below were found in one sample sequenced in a study of cytomegalovirus exposure and HLA in healthy donors. Researchers ran the PCR with 60 Vbeta and 13 Jbeta primers. Profiling relied on immunoSEQ multiplex PCR, and the TCRdb table lists in-frame clones only, not all of them. Altogether roughly 170,000 clones are present, 80% being singletons, with the ten largest covering under 0.75%. The sample was PBMCs. The source is a boy between 10 and 17 years old in good health and CMV-seronegative.

V usage is TRBV25-1 and J usage is TRBJ1-3; the match to TRBD1 covers 7 bases. From germline, CDR1 is MGHDK and CDR2 SYGVNS. Trimming at V came to 3 bases and at J to 2 bases, leaving 7 bases not matched to a gene. There are 16 residues in the CDR3. This chain's CDR3 is CASSDDREPTGNTIYF. CDR3 DNA: TGTGCCAGCAGTGATGACAGGGAGCCCACTGGAAACACCATATATTTT.

The chain combines TRBV11-3 with TRBJ2-5, with D hard to call. Trimming cost V 0 bases and J 14 bases, with 19 bases left between them. CDR3 length equals 14 residues. Germline lookup yields CDR1 SGHNT and CDR2 YENEEA. The CDR3 reads CASSLDRFGEKIYF. The CDR3 region has the DNA TGTGCCAGCAGCTTAGACCGCTTTGGAGAGAAAATATACTTC. The full variable domain, its missing parts supplied by reference TRBV11-3 and TRBJ2-5, is EAGVVQSPRYKIIEKKQPVAFWCNPISGHNTLYWYLQNLGQGPELLIRYENEEAVDDSQLPKDRFSAERLKGVDSTLKIQPAELGDSAVYLCASSLDRFGEKIYFGPGTRLLVL.

CDR3 sequence reads: CACEKTGISYEQYF. The CDR3 region has the DNA TGTGCCTGCGAAAAAACCGGGATTTCCTACGAGCAGTACTTC. The V and J genes are TRBV6-1 and TRBJ2-7; D is perhaps TRBD2 (5 bases). V lost 11 bases, J lost 1 base, and 18 bases lay in between. The CDR3 extends over 14 amino acids. Germline V gives CDR1 MNHNS, CDR2 SASEGT.

The chain joins TRBV19 to TRBJ2-7; a weak D match, TRBD1 (5 bases). Per the germline V gene, CDR1 is LNHDA and CDR2 is SQIVND (reference sequence). V lost 1 base and J lost 3, with 10 bases in between. The CDR3 consists of 14 residues. The CDR3 protein is CASSIGGRFYEQYF. Written as DNA, the CDR3 is TGTGCCAGTAGTATAGGGGGCAGATTCTACGAGCAGTACTTC.

The rearrangement uses TRBV30 and TRBJ2-2; 7 nucleotides align to TRBD1. The CDR3 sequence is 14 residues long. Trimming took 8 bases from V and 2 from J; bases not matched to a gene: 8. The germline gives CDR1 GTSNPN, CDR2 SVGIG (reference sequence). DNA for the CDR3: TGTGCCGGAAAGGGGGCGTCAAACACCGGGGAGCTGTTTTTT. The encoded protein is CAGKGASNTGELFF.

The rearrangement links TRBV19 to TRBJ2-3, with 8 bases aligning to TRBD1. The ends lost 5 bases at V and 0 bases at J; junction bases unmatched: 4. CDR1 is LNHDA and CDR2 is SQIVND in the germline V gene (reference sequence). The CDR3 sequence is 15 residues long. The CDR3: CASSPRTGSTDTQYF. The CDR3 bases are TGTGCCAGTAGTCCAAGGACAGGGAGCACAGATACGCAGTATTTT.

This clone was detected only once. CDR3 residues: CASSVILNTEAFF. CDR3 DNA sequence: TGTGCCAGCAGCGTAATATTGAACACTGAAGCTTTCTTT. The chain carries TRBV9 and TRBJ1-1; no reliable D call. V was pared by 1 base and J by 0 bases, with 4 bases between. The CDR3 totals 13 residues. The germline V gene has CDR1 SGDLS and CDR2 YYNGEE.

A word on this clone: The junction and the germline gene differ at one end; a read error may be behind it. The chain combines TRBV19 with TRBJ2-7, with D tentatively TRBD2 (5 bases). CDR1 and CDR2 from the germline V gene are LNHDA and SQIVND (reference sequence). CDR3 length equals 10 residues. In DNA, the CDR3 is TGTGCCAGTAGTAAGTTTAATGGAGGCTTC. The encoded protein is CASSKFNGGF.

The chain links TRBV7-8 to TRBJ2-1; TRBD2 is a possible D gene (5 bases). CDR1 is SGHVS and CDR2 is FQNEAQ in the germline V gene. Trimming removed 4 bases from V and 3 bases from J, with 10 bases in between. CDR3 length: 14 residues. CDR3 region: CASSSEGRYNEQFF. The CDR3 DNA sequence: TGTGCCAGCAGCTCAGAGGGCCGCTACAATGAGCAGTTCTTC.

The chain couples TRBV6-5 to TRBJ2-1, with D unresolved. Germline lookup yields CDR1 MNHEY and CDR2 SVGAGI. There are 11 residues in the CDR3. The ends were cut back, 5 bases at V and 4 bases at J, with 3 bases in the middle. The CDR3 coding sequence is TGTGCCAGCAGTCTTTACAATGAGCAGTTCTTC. Protein sequence: CASSLYNEQFF.

The chain links TRBV14 to TRBJ1-2; no firm D call. The CDR3 covers 13 residues. Germline V gene lookup returns CDR1 SGHDN and CDR2 FVKESK. Trimming pared 4 bases from V and 4 bases from J, leaving 10 bases between. CDR3 region: CASSPGSTYGYTF. In DNA form, the CDR3 reads TGTGCCAGCAGCCCCGGGAGCACCTATGGCTACACCTTC. Supplemented by reference TRBV14 and TRBJ1-2, the full variable domain reads EAGVTQFPSHSVIEKGQTVTLRCDPISGHDNLYWYRRVMGKEIKFLLHFVKESKQDESGMPNNRFLAERTGGTYSTLKVQPAELEDSGVYFCASSPGSTYGYTFGSGTRLTVV.

This chain uses TRBV7-8 with TRBJ1-1; D not resolved. Trimming took 2 bases from V and 4 from J, leaving 14 bases between them. Germline values: CDR1 SGHVS, CDR2 FQNEAQ. The CDR3 is 15 amino acids. The CDR3 sequence is CASSLWGDRGTEAFF. The CDR3 DNA reads TGTGCCAGCAGCTTATGGGGAGATCGGGGCACTGAAGCTTTCTTT.

The gene calls are TRBV6-1 and TRBJ1-1; D not certain. The CDR3 totals 9 residues. V dropped 4 bases and J dropped 12 bases, with 6 bases sitting between them. CDR1 and CDR2 from the germline V gene are MNHNS and SASEGT. CDR3 bases: TGTGCCAGCAGTGTCCCAACTTTCTTT. Translation: CASSVPTFF.

This chain links TRBV6-1 with TRBJ1-1; TRBD1 matches at 10 bases. This CDR3 has 14 amino acids. Trimming cost V 5 bases and J 3 bases; bases outside gene matches: 3. Germline values: CDR1 MNHNS, CDR2 SASEGT. The CDR3 spells CASSKGQGYTEAFF. Written as DNA, the CDR3 is TGTGCCAGCAGTAAGGGACAGGGGTACACTGAAGCTTTCTTT.

DNA of the CDR3: TGTGCCAGCAGGGTCTCGAGCTCTGGAAACACCATATATTTT. It codes for CASRVSSSGNTIYF. The rearrangement links TRBV7-8 to TRBJ1-3; D gene uncertain. V gave up 6 bases and J gave up 0 bases, with 9 bases separating them. CDR1 SGHVS and CDR2 FQNEAQ come from the germline V gene. The CDR3 is 14 amino acids.

The DNA of the CDR3 is TGTGCCAGCACCCCGGGAGGGAGGAGGGGCTACGAGCAGTACTTC. Translation: CASTPGGRRGYEQYF. The V call is TRBV5-4, the J call TRBJ2-7, with 8 bases aligning to TRBD2. V lost 6 bases, J lost 3 bases, and 11 bases stayed unmatched. Germline CDR1 is SGHNT and CDR2 is YYREEE (reference sequence). CDR3 length: 15 amino acids.

The rearrangement joins TRBV9 to TRBJ2-2; D unresolved. Germline values: CDR1 SGDLS, CDR2 YYNGEE. The CDR3 is 14 amino acids. The V end lost 1 base, the J end lost 4 bases, and 8 bases lay between the germline ends. CDR3 sequence (DNA): TGTGCCAGCAGCGTATCGGGTCGCACCGGGGAGCTGTTTTTT. This translates into CASSVSGRTGELFF.

This clone was seen a handful of times. The gene calls are TRBV11-2 and TRBJ1-1; D call uncertain. The V end was cut by 4 bases, the J end by 4 bases, with 10 bases between. CDR1 is SGHAT, CDR2 FQNNGV, per germline. This CDR3 spans 13 amino acids. Here the CDR3 reads CASSSTLATEAFF. DNA of the CDR3: TGTGCCAGCAGCTCCACCCTGGCCACTGAAGCTTTCTTT.

This chain links TRBV7-9 with TRBJ2-1, with 7 bases that match TRBD1. V lost 5 bases and J lost 10; bases outside the gene matches: 8. The CDR3 has 13 residues. Germline CDR1 reads SEHNR; CDR2 reads FQNEAQ (reference sequence). For the CDR3, the DNA is TGTGCCAGCAGCCGAAACAGGGGCGGCGAGCAGTTCTTC. Its protein product is CASSRNRGGEQFF.

The table lists this clone with a few counts. This chain joins TRBV27 and TRBJ1-1; TRBD1 matches at 7 bases. Germline assignment: CDR1 MNHEY and CDR2 SMNVEV (reference sequence). The J segment lost 1 base and the V segment lost 2 bases, leaving 7 bases of the junction unmatched. CDR3 length: 16 residues. The CDR3 reads CASSLSYGQANTEAFF. The DNA of the CDR3 is TGTGCCAGCAGTTTAAGTTACGGACAGGCGAACACTGAAGCTTTCTTT.

This sequence joins TRBV27 and TRBJ1-2, with 9 nucleotides matching TRBD1. The CDR3 covers 13 residues. Germline V gene data show CDR1 as MNHEY and CDR2 as SMNVEV (reference sequence). V was pared by 4 bases and J by 10 bases, with 7 bases of the junction left unmatched. The DNA for the CDR3 is TGTGCCAGCAGTTCCTGGGACAGGGCAGACTACACCTTC. As protein: CASSSWDRADYTF.

V is TRBV7-9 and J is TRBJ2-5; a weak D match, TRBD1 (5 bases). Germline V CDR1 and CDR2: SEHNR, FQNEAQ (reference sequence). The length of the CDR3 is 15 residues. V lost 3 bases and J 2 bases, leaving 13 bases between the germline ends. CDR3 bases: TGTGCCAGCAGCTTGGACGACAGAATACAAGAGACCCAGTACTTC. This codes for CASSLDDRIQETQYF.

This clone has a single count. The rearrangement uses TRBV27 and TRBJ1-5, with a weak D call TRBD1 (5 bases). The CDR3 is 15 residues long. The germline V gene encodes CDR1 MNHEY and CDR2 SMNVEV (reference sequence). Trimming pared 5 bases from V and 0 bases from J, leaving 11 bases between. The CDR3 DNA follows: TGTGCCAGCAGTGTACAGGATTATAGCAATCAGCCCCAGCATTTT. Translation: CASSVQDYSNQPQHF.

This clone appeared a few times. The V call is TRBV9, the J call TRBJ1-2; D is undetermined. The CDR3 is 14 residues long. V lost 3 bases, J lost 4 bases, and 13 bases lay in between. From germline, CDR1 is SGDLS and CDR2 YYNGEE. CDR3 sequence: CASSGYGGTYGYTF. In DNA form, the CDR3 reads TGTGCCAGCAGCGGGTACGGAGGAACCTATGGCTACACCTTC.

This clone was observed once. This chain joins TRBV7-9 and TRBJ1-2; a weak D match, TRBD1 (5 bases). Germline CDR1 and CDR2: SEHNR and FQNEAQ (reference sequence). Trimming took off 1 base at V and 8 bases at J, with 8 bases between the two ends. The CDR3 totals 12 residues. CDR3 in DNA: TGTGCCAGCAGCTTAGAGGGGTGGGGCTACACCTTC. The encoded protein is CASSLEGWGYTF.

The V and J genes are TRBV30 and TRBJ2-7; weak D call: TRBD1 (5 bases). The V gene lost 3 bases and the J gene lost 2 bases, with 11 bases spanning the gap. CDR3 size: 13 residues. Germline-derived CDR1 and CDR2 are GTSNPN and SVGIG (reference sequence). The CDR3 DNA reads as TGTGCCTGGAGCTGGCAGGGCGCCTACGAGCAGTACTTC. Its translation: CAWSWQGAYEQYF. The full variable domain, its missing parts supplied by reference TRBV30 and TRBJ2-7, is SQTIHQWPATLVQPVGSPLSLECTVEGTSNPNLYWYRQAAGRGLQLLFYSVGIGQISSEVPQNLSASRPQDRQFILSSKKLLLSDSGFYLCAWSWQGAYEQYFGPGTRLTVT.

In this sample, this clone turned up once. The rearrangement joins TRBV7-3 to TRBJ2-5; 12 bases are shared with TRBD1. After removal of 3 bases from V and 4 bases from J, the junction contained 6 bases not matched to a gene. This CDR3 region has 16 residues. Germline V CDR1 and CDR2: SGHTA, FQGTGA. CDR3 DNA sequence: TGTGCCAGCAGCTTGGGGACAGGGGGCATGGGAGAGACCCAGTACTTC. Amino acids: CASSLGTGGMGETQYF.

This chain joins TRBV7-2 and TRBJ2-7; 7 nucleotides line up with TRBD1. The CDR3 extends over 13 amino acids. Germline V CDR1 and CDR2: SGHTA, FQGNSA. The V gene end was trimmed by 8 bases and the J gene end by 7 bases; junction bases not matched to a gene: 11. Written as DNA, the CDR3 is TGTGCCAGCTCCGGGACAGCGAACAGGGAGCAGTACTTC. Its translation: CASSGTANREQYF.

This chain uses TRBV7-2 with TRBJ1-2; D remains unclear. CDR1 and CDR2 from the germline V gene are SGHTA and FQGNSA. CDR3 length: 14 residues. V was clipped by 2 bases and J by 4 bases, with 11 bases between them. CDR3 bases: TGTGCCAGCAGCTTATCCGCAGGAACCTATGGCTACACCTTC. Its protein product is CASSLSAGTYGYTF.